The text below deals with one T cell receptor (beta chain). Some clones are missing from TCRdb's copy, which holds only in-frame ones; the method was immunoSEQ multiplex PCR. The data show around 100,000 clones, 88% seen once. These data come from a study of blood T cell repertoires in COVID-19. This CDR3 has 16 amino acids. Germline V CDR1 and CDR2: MGHRA, YSYEKL. V trimming: 0 bases; J trimming: 5 bases; junction bases outside the gene matches: 2. The sequence was collected from a human donor in a cohort sampled during active COVID-19. The source material was peripheral blood. The chain uses TRBV4-1 and TRBJ2-1; TRBD2 aligns across 12 bases. This CDR3 reads CASSQETSGSNNEQFF. CDR3 nucleotide sequence: TGCGCCAGCAGCCAAGAGACTAGCGGGAGCAACAATGAGCAGTTCTTC.